This T cell receptor beta chain stems from a study of patients and donors after allogeneic stem cell transplantation. Using its own MiXCR run on the RT-PCR reads, TCRdb lists one record per CDR3 protein. The sample has some 230,000 distinct CDR3 sequences, roughly 14% seen once. This clonotype was observed many times. This CDR3 region has 16 residues. Germline assignment: CDR1 SGHRS and CDR2 YFSETQ. V was clipped by 0 bases and J by 0 bases, with 11 bases between them. Material: blood, either unsorted or a sorted T cell fraction (not recorded which). The clonotype originates from a human donor who was either an allogeneic HSCT recipient or a stem cell or donor lymphocyte infusion donor (not recorded which). It is not recorded whose cells these are; they may come from a transplant donor. V is TRBV5-1 and J is TRBJ2-3; D gene ambiguous. The chain's CDR3 is CASSLDGAQSTDTQYF. The CDR3 DNA is TGCGCCAGCAGCTTGGACGGAGCTCAGAGCACAGATACGCAGTATTTT.